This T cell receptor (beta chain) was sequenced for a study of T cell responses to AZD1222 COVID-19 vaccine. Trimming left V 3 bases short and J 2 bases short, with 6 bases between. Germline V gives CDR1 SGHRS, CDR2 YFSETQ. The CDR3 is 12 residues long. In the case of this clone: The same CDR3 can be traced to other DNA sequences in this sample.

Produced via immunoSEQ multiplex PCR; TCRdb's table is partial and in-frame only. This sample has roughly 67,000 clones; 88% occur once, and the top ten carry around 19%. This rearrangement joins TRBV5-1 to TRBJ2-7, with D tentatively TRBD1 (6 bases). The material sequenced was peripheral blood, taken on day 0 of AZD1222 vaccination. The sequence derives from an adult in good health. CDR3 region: CASSWDTYEQYF. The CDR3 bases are TGCGCCAGCAGCTGGGACACCTACGAGCAGTACTTC.